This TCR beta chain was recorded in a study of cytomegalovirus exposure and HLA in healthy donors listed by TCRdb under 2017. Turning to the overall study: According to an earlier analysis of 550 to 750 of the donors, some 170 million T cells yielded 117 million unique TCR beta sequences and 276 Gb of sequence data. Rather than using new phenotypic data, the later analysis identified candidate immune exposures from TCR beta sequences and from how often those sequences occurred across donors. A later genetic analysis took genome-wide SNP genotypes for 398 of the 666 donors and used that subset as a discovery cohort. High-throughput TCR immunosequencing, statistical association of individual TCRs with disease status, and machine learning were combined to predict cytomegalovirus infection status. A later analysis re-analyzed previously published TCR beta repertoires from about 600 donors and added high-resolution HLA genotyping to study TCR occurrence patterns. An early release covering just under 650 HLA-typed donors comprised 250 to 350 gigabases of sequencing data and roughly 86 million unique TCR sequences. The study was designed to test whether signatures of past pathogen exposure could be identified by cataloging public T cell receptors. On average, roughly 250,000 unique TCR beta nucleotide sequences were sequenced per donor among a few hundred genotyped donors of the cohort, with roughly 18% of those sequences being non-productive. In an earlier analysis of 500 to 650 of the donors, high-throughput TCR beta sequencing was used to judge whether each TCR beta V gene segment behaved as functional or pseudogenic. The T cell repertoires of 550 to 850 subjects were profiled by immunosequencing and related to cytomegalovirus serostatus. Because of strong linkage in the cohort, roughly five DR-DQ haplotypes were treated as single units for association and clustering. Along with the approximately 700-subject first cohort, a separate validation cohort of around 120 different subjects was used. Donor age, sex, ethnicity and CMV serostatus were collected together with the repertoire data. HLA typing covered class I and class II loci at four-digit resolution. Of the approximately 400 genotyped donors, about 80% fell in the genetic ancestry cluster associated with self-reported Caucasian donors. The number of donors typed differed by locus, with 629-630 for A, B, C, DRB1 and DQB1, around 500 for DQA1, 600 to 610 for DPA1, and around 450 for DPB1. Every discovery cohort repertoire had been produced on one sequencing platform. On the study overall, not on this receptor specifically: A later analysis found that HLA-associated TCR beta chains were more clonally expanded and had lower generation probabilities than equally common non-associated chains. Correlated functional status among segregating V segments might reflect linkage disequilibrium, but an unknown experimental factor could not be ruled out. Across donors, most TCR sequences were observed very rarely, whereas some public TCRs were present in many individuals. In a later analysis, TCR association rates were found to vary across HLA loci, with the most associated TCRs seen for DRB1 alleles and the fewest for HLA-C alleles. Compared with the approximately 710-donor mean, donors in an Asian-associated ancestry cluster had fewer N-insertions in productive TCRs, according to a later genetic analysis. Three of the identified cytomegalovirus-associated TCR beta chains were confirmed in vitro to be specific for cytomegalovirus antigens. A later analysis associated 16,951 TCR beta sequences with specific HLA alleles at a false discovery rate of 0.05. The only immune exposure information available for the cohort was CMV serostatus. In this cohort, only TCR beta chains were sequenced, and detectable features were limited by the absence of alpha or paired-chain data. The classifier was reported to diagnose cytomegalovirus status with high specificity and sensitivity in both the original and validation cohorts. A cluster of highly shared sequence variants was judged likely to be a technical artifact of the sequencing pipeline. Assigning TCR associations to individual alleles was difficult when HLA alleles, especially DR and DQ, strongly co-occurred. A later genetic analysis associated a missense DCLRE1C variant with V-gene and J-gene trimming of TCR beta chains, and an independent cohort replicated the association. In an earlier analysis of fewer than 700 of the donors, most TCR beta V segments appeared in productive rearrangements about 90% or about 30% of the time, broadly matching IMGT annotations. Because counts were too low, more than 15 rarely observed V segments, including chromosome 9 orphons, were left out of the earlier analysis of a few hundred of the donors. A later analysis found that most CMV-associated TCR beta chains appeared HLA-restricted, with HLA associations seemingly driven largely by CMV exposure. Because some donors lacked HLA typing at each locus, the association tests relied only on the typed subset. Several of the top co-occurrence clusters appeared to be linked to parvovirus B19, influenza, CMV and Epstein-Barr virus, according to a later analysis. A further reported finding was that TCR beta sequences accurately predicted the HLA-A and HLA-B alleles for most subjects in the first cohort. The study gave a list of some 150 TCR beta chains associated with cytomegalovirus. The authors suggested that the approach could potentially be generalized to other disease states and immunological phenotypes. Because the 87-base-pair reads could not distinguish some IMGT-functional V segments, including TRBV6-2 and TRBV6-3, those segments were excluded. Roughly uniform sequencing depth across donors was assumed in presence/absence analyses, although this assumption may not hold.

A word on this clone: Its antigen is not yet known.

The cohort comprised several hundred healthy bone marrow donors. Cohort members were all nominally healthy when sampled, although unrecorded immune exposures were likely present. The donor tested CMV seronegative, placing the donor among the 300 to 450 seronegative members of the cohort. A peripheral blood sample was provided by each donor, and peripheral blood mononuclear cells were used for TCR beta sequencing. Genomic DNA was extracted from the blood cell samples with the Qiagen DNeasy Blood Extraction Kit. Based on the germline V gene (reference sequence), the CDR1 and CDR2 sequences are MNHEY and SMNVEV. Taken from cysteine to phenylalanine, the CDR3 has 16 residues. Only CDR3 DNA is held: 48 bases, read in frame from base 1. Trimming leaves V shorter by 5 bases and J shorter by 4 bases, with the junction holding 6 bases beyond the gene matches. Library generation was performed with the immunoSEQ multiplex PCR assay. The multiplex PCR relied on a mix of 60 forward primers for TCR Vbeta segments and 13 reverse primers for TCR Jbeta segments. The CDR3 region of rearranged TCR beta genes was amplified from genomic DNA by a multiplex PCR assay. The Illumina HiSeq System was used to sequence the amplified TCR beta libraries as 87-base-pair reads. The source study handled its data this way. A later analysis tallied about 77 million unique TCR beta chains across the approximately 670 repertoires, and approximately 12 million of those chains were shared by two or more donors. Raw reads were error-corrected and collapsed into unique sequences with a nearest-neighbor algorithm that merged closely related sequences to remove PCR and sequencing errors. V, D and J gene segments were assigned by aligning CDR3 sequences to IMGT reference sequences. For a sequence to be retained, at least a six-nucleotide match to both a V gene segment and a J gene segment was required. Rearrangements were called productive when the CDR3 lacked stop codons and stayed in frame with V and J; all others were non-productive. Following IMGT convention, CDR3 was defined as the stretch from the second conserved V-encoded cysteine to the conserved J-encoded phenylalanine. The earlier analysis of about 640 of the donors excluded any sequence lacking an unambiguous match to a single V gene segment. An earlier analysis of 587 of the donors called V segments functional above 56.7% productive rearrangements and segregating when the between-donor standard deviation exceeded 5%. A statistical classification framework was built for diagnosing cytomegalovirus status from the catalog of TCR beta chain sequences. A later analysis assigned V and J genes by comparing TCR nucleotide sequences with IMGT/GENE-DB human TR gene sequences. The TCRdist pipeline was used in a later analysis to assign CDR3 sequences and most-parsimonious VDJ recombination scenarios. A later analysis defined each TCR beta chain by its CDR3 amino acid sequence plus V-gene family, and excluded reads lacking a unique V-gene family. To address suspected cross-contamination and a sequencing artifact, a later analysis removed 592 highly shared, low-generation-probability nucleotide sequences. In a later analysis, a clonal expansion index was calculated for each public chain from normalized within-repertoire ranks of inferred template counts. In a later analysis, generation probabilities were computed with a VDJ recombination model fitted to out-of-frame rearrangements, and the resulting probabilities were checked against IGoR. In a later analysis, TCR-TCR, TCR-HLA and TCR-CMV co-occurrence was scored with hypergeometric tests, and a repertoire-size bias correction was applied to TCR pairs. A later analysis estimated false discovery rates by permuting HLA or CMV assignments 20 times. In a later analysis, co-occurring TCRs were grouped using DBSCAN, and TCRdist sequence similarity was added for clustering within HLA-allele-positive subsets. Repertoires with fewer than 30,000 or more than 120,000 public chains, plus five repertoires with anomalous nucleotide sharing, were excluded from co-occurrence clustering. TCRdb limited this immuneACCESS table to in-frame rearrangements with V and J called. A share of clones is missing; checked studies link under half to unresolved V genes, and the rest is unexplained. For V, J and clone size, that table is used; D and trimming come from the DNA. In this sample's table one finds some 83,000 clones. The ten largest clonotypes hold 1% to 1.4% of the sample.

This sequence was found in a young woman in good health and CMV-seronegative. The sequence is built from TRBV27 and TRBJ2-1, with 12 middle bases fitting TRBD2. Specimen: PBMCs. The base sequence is TGTGCCAGCAGTCCGATAGGACTAGCGGGGTACAATGAGCAGTTCTTC. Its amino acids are CASSPIGLAGYNEQFF.